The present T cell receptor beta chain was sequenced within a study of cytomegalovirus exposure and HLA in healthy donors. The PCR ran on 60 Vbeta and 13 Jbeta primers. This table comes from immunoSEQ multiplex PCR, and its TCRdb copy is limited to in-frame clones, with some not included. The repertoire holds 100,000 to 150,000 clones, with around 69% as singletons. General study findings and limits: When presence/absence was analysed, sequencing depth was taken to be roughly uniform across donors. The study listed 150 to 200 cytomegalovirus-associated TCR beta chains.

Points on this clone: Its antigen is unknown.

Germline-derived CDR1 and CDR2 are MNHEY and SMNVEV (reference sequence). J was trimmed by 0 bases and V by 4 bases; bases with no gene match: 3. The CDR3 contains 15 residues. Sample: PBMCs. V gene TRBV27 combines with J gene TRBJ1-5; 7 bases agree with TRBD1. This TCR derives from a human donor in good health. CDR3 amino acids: CASSSRQGSNQPQHF. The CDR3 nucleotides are TGTGCCAGCAGTTCCCGACAGGGTAGCAATCAGCCCCAGCATTTT.